The entry that follows covers one T cell receptor (beta chain) sequence. Its antigen is not identified. The data are from a study of a mutant IDH1 vaccine in newly diagnosed glioma. About the study: Treated patients showed a male proportion of roughly 62%, a female proportion of about 40%, and a mean age of 40.4 years. Receipt of radiotherapy, temozolomide, or both preceded the study, and most received both.

TCRdb keeps only in-frame clones here, not all; method: immunoSEQ multiplex PCR. This table holds about 27,000 clones, roughly 85% found once. The CDR3 extends over 15 amino acids. The time point denotes: week 35, safety follow-up. Doses consisted of 300 ug of mutant IDH1 20-mer peptide each, paired with topical imiquimod. The V gene is TRBV21-1, the J gene TRBJ1-2; the table gives TRBD1 as D, unverified against the DNA. TRBV21-1 is listed as a pseudogene. The clonotype was recovered from a man aged 25 to 40 with glioma. Sequencing was performed on PBMCs, taken from a glioma patient whose treatment included an IDH1 peptide vaccine. CDR3 amino acids: CASSKVRQGNYGYTF. CDR3 bases: TGTGCCAGCAGCAAAGTTCGACAGGGTAACTATGGCTACACCTTC.